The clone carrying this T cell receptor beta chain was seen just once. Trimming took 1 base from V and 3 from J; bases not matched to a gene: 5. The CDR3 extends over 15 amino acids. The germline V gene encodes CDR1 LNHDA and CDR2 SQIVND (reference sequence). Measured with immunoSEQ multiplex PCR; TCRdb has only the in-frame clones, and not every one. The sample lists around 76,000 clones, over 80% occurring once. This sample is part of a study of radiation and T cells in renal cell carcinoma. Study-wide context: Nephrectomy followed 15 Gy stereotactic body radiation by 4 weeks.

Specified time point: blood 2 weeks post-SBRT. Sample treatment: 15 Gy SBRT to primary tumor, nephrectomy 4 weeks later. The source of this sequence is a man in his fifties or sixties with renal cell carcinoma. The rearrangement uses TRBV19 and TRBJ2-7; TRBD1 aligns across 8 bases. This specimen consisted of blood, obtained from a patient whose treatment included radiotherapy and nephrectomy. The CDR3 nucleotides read TGTGCCAGTAGTATAGGCGGGACAGGTATCTACGAGCAGTACTTC. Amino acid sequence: CASSIGGTGIYEQYF.